One sample yielded the 18 T cell receptor beta chains listed below, sequenced in a study of human T cells and chemical hapten exposure. The time point was: patch test 3, about 24 weeks after DPC sensitization. Treatment noted: therapeutic diphenylcyclopropenone sensitization with weekly scalp DPC. One entry per CDR3 protein results from TCRdb running MiXCR on the RACE reads. The table lists approximately 160,000 distinct CDR3 sequences, around 30% of them singletons, with about 2.1% in the top ten. The input for sequencing was whole blood, taken in connection with sensitization to the hapten diphenylcyclopropenone (DPC). The receptors were gathered from a young woman with alopecia areata. Some clones in this sample may be carry-over from other donors' samples.

This clonotype has ten or more counts. This chain uses TRBV7-8 with TRBJ1-4; 9 bases line up with TRBD1. Trimming cost V 1 base and J 6 bases; bases outside gene matches: 3. CDR3 size: 15 residues. CDR1 and CDR2 (germline): SGHVS, FQNEAQ. The CDR3 DNA follows: TGTGCCAGCAGCTTAGTGCGGGACAGGGATGAAAAACTGTTTTTT. This sequence encodes CASSLVRDRDEKLFF.

This clonotype was detected only a few times. The gene calls are TRBV10-3 and TRBJ2-7; D perhaps matches TRBD1 (6 bases). CDR3 length equals 13 residues. Germline V lookup: CDR1 ENHRY, CDR2 SYGVKD. V gave up 0 bases and J gave up 5 bases, with 8 bases separating them. The CDR3 bases are TGTGCCATCAGTGAGTCAGGGGGACACGAGCAGTACTTC. Its protein product is CAISESGGHEQYF.

This clonotype was detected a few times. The J gene is TRBJ2-2, the V gene TRBV18; no clear D. The CDR3 runs 13 residues. Germline values: CDR1 KGHSH, CDR2 LQKENI. V lost 6 bases to trimming and J lost 4 bases, with 9 bases between them. CDR3 in amino acids: CASSADLTGELFF. The CDR3 region has the DNA TGTGCCAGCTCCGCGGACCTCACCGGGGAGCTGTTTTTT.

The J gene is TRBJ2-7, the V gene TRBV11-1, with 8 nucleotides matching TRBD2. The CDR3 is made up of 14 amino acids. V lost 5 bases, J lost 2 bases, and 5 bases stayed unmatched. Germline V gene sequence: CDR1 SGHAT, CDR2 FQDESV (reference sequence). CDR3 DNA sequence: TGTGCCAGCAGCCCCGGGAGGGGGGCCTACGAGCAGTACTTC. It translates to CASSPGRGAYEQYF.

Here the CDR3 reads CASSQAGTLRNEQFF. The CDR3 bases are TGTGCCAGCAGCCAAGCCGGGACCCTCCGCAATGAGCAGTTCTTC. The chain has TRBV3-1 and TRBJ2-1, with D possibly being TRBD1 or TRBD2 (5 bases each). V was cut by 1 base and J by 6 bases, with 13 bases left in between. The CDR3 totals 15 residues. Per the germline V gene, CDR1 is LGHDT and CDR2 is YNNKEL (reference sequence).

This clonotype was seen a few times. The chain is built from TRBV5-1 and TRBJ1-2; D gene uncertain. The CDR3 consists of 13 residues. V lost 0 bases and J lost 5, with 8 bases in between. Germline lookup yields CDR1 SGHRS and CDR2 YFSETQ. The CDR3 is CASSLGGAYGYTF. For the CDR3, the DNA is TGCGCCAGCAGCTTGGGTGGAGCATATGGCTACACCTTC. The whole variable domain, filled in from reference TRBV5-1 and TRBJ1-2, reads KAGVTQTPRYLIKTRGQQVTLSCSPISGHRSVSWYQQTPGQGLQFLFEYFSETQRNKGNFPGRFSGRQFSNSRSEMNVSTLELGDSALYLCASSLGGAYGYTFGSGTRLTVV.

This clonotype was found a few times. V is TRBV7-2 and J is TRBJ2-7; TRBD1 might be the D (6 bases). The CDR3 loop spans 12 amino acids. Germline V gene lookup returns CDR1 SGHTA and CDR2 FQGNSA. Trimming took 3 bases from V and 6 from J, leaving 9 bases between them. CDR3 coding DNA: TGTGCCAGCAGCTTCTTGGGGGCCGAGCAGTACTTC. Amino acids: CASSFLGAEQYF.

The chain combines TRBV20-1 with TRBJ1-1; 7 bases are shared with TRBD1. J was trimmed by 9 bases and V by 1 base; bases with no gene match: 8. Germline CDR1 DFQATT, CDR2 SNEGSKA (reference sequence). The CDR3 covers 13 residues. CDR3 bases: TGCAGTGCTAGAGGAGGGACAGCAGGGAAAGCTTTCTTT. Amino acid sequence: CSARGGTAGKAFF.

V gene TRBV15 combines with J gene TRBJ2-7, with D hard to call. This CDR3 is 13 amino acids long. Trimming removed 1 base at V and 1 base at J, with 5 bases between. Germline CDR1 is LNHNV and CDR2 is YYDKDF (reference sequence). The chain's CDR3 is CATSRASSYEQYF. CDR3 sequence (DNA): TGTGCCACCAGCAGAGCCAGTTCCTACGAGCAGTACTTC.

The sample holds a few counts of this clonotype. The chain couples TRBV6-2 or TRBV6-3 to TRBJ2-2, with D uncertain. This CDR3 is built from 11 residues. V lost 2 bases and J 6 bases, leaving 1 base between the germline ends. Germline loops: CDR1 MNHEY, CDR2 SVGEGT. The CDR3 DNA sequence: TGTGCCAGCAGTTACGCCGGGGAGCTGTTTTTT. Translating gives CASSYAGELFF.

This clonotype came up a few times. The chain couples TRBV29-1 to TRBJ2-4, with D tentatively TRBD1 (6 bases). CDR1 is SQVTM, CDR2 ANQGSEA, per germline. The V end was cut by 6 bases, the J end by 8 bases, with 23 bases between. This CDR3 has 15 residues. The CDR3, as DNA: TGCAGCGTCGTCAACAGGGTACGCAAAGGTGACATTCAGTACTTC. Its translation: CSVVNRVRKGDIQYF.

J is TRBJ2-3 and V is TRBV5-6, with 7 bases fitting TRBD1. Germline V lookup: CDR1 SGHDT, CDR2 YYEEEE. This CDR3 comprises 15 residues. Trimming took 0 bases from V and 6 from J; bases not matched to a gene: 7. CDR3 coding DNA: TGTGCCAGCAGCTTGGTCGCGACAGGGTCTGATACGCAGTATTTT. Translation: CASSLVATGSDTQYF.

This clonotype was counted between two and nine times. The chain has TRBV7-2 and TRBJ1-2, with D possibly matching TRBD1 (6 bases). Germline V gene lookup returns CDR1 SGHTA and CDR2 FQGNSA. Trimming left V 1 base short and J 8 bases short, with 17 bases between. This CDR3 comprises 15 residues. The CDR3 spells CASSLDIGGWGGYTF. Written as DNA, the CDR3 is TGTGCCAGCAGCTTAGATATAGGGGGATGGGGAGGCTACACCTTC.

This clonotype was seen repeatedly, ten times or more. The genes are TRBV24-1 and TRBJ2-1, with a tentative D call TRBD1 (5 bases). Germline V lookup: CDR1 KGHDR, CDR2 SFDVKD. The ends were cut back, 5 bases at V and 0 bases at J, with 19 bases in the middle. The CDR3 has 18 residues. CDR3 sequence: CATSALNTSRVSYNEQFF. CDR3 in DNA: TGTGCCACCAGTGCTCTGAACACCAGCAGGGTCTCCTACAATGAGCAGTTCTTC.

This clonotype showed up many times. The V call is TRBV15, the J call TRBJ2-1; D not resolved. Germline CDR1 reads LNHNV; CDR2 reads YYDKDF (reference sequence). CDR3 length equals 11 residues. The germline V and J ends were trimmed by 9 bases and 8 bases, with 11 bases remaining between them. The CDR3 spells CATRGIYEQFF. DNA for the CDR3: TGTGCCACGCGTGGGATTTATGAGCAGTTCTTC.

There are many counts of this clonotype. The chain is built from TRBV28 and TRBJ1-2; D unresolved. Germline V gene lookup returns CDR1 MDHEN and CDR2 SYDVKM. Trimming left V 4 bases short and J 4 bases short, with 13 bases between. This CDR3 comprises 14 residues. The CDR3, as DNA: TGTGCCAGCAGTTCAGTCATGTCGGCCTATGGCTACACCTTC. Its translation: CASSSVMSAYGYTF.

The chain employs TRBV6-4 and TRBJ2-3; D not resolved. CDR1 is MRHNA, CDR2 SNTAGT, per germline. The CDR3 consists of 12 residues. V lost 2 bases, J lost 2 bases, and 2 bases lay in between. The CDR3 coding sequence is TGTGCCAGCAGTGACGCCACAGATACGCAGTATTTT. Encoded protein: CASSDATDTQYF.

This clonotype is a singleton in its sample. The chain carries TRBV11-2 and TRBJ1-2, with 7 bases lining up with TRBD1. CDR1 SGHAT and CDR2 FQNNGV come from the germline V gene. This CDR3 spans 18 amino acids. The V segment lost 5 bases and the J segment 4 bases; nucleotides outside the gene matches: 19. The CDR3 coding sequence is TGTGCCAGCAGCCCCCGGGCTACCCGGGACAGATTCATCTATGGCTACACCTTC. The encoded protein is CASSPRATRDRFIYGYTF.